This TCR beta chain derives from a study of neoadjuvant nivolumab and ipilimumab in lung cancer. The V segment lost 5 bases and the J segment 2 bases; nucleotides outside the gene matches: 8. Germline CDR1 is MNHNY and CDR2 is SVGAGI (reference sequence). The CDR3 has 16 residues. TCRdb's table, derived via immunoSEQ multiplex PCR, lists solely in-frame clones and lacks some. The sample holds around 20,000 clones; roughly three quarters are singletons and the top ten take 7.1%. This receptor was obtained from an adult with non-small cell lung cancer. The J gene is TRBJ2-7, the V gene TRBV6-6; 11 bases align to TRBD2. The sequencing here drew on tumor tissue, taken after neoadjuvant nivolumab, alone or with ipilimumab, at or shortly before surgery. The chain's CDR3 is CASSKPTSGKTYEQYF. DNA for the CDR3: TGTGCCAGCAGTAAACCGACTAGCGGGAAGACCTACGAGCAGTACTTC.